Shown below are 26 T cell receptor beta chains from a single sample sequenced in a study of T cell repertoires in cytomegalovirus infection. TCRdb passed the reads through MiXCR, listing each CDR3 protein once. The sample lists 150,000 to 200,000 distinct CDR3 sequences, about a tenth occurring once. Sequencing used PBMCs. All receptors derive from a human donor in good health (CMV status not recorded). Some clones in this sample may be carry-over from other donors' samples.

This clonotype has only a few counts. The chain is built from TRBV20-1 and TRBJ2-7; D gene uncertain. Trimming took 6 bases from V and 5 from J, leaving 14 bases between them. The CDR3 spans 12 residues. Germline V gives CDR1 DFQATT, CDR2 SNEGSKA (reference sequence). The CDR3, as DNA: TGCAGTGCCTCCGACATGCGGAACGAGCAGTACTTC. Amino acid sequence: CSASDMRNEQYF.

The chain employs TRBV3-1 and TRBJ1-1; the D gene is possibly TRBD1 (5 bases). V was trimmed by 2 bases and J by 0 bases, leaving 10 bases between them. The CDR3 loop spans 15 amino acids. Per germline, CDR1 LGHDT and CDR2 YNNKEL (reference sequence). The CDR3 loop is CASSQRRGLNTEAFF. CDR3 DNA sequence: TGTGCCAGCAGCCAAAGGCGGGGACTGAACACTGAAGCTTTCTTT.

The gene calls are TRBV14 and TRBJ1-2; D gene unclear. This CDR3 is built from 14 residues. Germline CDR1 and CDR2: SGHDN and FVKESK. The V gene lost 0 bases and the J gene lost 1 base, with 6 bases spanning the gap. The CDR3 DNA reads TGTGCCAGCAGCCAAGATCCACTTAACTATGGCTACACCTTC. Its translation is CASSQDPLNYGYTF. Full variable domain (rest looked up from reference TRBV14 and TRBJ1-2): EAGVTQFPSHSVIEKGQTVTLRCDPISGHDNLYWYRRVMGKEIKFLLHFVKESKQDESGMPNNRFLAERTGGTYSTLKVQPAELEDSGVYFCASSQDPLNYGYTFGSGTRLTVV.

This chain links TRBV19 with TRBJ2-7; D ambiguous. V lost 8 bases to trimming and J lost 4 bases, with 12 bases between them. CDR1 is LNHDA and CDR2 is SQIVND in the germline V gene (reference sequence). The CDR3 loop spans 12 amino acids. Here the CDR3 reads CASASNGYEQYF. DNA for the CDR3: TGTGCCAGTGCTAGTAACGGATACGAGCAGTACTTC.

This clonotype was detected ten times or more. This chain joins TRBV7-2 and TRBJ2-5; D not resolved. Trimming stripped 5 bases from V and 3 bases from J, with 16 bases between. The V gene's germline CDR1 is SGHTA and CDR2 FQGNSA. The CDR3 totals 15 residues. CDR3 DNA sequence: TGTGCCAGCAGCGCGACCGGAAGCCTGGAAGAGACCCAGTACTTC. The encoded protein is CASSATGSLEETQYF.

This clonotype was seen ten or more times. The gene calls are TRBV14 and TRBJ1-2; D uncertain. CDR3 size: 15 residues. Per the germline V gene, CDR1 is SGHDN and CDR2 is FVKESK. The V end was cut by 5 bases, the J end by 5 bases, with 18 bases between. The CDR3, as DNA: TGTGCCAGCAGCTTATCCGCGACACTGTCTTATGGCTACACCTTC. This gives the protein CASSLSATLSYGYTF. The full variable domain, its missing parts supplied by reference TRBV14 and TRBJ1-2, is EAGVTQFPSHSVIEKGQTVTLRCDPISGHDNLYWYRRVMGKEIKFLLHFVKESKQDESGMPNNRFLAERTGGTYSTLKVQPAELEDSGVYFCASSLSATLSYGYTFGSGTRLTVV.

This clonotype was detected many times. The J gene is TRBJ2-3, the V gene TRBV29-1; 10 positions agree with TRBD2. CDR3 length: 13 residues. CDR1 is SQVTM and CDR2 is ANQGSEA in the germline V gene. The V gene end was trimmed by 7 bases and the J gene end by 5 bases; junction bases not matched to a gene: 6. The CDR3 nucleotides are TGCAGCGGAGCGGGGGGGCTAGGAGATACGCAGTATTTT. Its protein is CSGAGGLGDTQYF.

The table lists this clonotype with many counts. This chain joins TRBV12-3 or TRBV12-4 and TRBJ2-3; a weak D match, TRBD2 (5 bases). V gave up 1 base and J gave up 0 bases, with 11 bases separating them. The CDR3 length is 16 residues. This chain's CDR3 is CASSLGRAASTDTQYF. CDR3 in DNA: TGTGCCAGCAGTTTAGGGCGGGCAGCCAGCACAGATACGCAGTATTTT.

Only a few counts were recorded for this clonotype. The CDR3 protein is CASSSNTLAGTGTNTEAFF. The DNA of the CDR3 is TGTGCCAGCAGTTCTAACACTCTAGCCGGGACAGGGACGAACACTGAAGCTTTCTTT. V and J are TRBV28 and TRBJ1-1, with TRBD1 matching over 9 bases. Trimming removed 4 bases from V and 1 base from J; junction bases left unmatched: 16. The CDR3 is made up of 19 amino acids. Looked up from germline, CDR1 is MDHEN and CDR2 is SYDVKM.

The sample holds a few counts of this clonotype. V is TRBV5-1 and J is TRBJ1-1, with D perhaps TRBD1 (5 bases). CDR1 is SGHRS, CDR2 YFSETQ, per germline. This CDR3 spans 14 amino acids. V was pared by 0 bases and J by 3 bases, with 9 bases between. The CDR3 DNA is TGCGCCAGCAGCTTGGTCATCAGGGACACTGAAGCTTTCTTT. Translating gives CASSLVIRDTEAFF.

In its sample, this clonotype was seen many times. The CDR3 sequence is CASSKGLADYNEQFF. CDR3 DNA sequence: TGTGCCAGTAGTAAGGGACTAGCGGATTACAATGAGCAGTTCTTC. The gene calls are TRBV19 and TRBJ2-1; 11 positions match TRBD2. With 4 bases clipped from V and 4 bases from J, the junction kept 3 bases outside the gene matches. The CDR3 length is 15 residues. Per germline, CDR1 LNHDA and CDR2 SQIVND (reference sequence).

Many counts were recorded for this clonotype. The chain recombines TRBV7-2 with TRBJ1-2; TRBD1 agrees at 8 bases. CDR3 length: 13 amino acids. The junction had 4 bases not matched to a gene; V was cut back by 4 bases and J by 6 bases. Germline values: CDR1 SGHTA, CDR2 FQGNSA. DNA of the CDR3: TGTGCCAGCAGCTCCGGACAGGGAGATGGCTACACCTTC. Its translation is CASSSGQGDGYTF.

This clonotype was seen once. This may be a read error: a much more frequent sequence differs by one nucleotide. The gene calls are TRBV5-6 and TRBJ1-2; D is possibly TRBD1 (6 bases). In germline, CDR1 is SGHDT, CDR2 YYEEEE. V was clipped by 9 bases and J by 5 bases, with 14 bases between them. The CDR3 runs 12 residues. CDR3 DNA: TGTGCCACCAGTCGTAGGGGGTATGGCTACACCTTC. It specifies CATSRRGYGYTF. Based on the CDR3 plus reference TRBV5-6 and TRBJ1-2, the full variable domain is DAGVTQSPTHLIKTRGQQVTLRCSPKSGHDTVSWYQQALGQGPQFIFQYYEEEERQRGNFPDRFSGHQFPNYSSELNVNALLLGDSALYLCATSRRGYGYTFGSGTRLTVV.

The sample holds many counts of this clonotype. The CDR3: CASSLRDLRSGNTIYF. The DNA of the CDR3 is TGTGCCAGCAGCTTGAGGGACCTCCGCTCTGGAAACACCATATATTTT. The V and J genes are TRBV7-2 and TRBJ1-3; possible D gene TRBD1, 5 bases. Germline CDR1 reads SGHTA; CDR2 reads FQGNSA. CDR3 length: 16 residues. The V gene lost 3 bases and the J gene lost 0 bases, with 12 bases spanning the gap.

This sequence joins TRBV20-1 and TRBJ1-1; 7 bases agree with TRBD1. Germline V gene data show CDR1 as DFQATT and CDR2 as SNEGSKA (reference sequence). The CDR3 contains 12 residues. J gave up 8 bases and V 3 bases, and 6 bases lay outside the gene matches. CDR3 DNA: TGCAGTGCTAGCGGGCAGGGGGTCGAAGCTTTCTTT. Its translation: CSASGQGVEAFF.

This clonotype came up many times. CDR3 protein: CASSTPPPGAVKAFF. CDR3 bases: TGTGCCAGCAGCACCCCCCCCCCAGGGGCCGTGAAAGCTTTCTTT. The chain has TRBV28 and TRBJ1-1; weak D call: TRBD1 (6 bases). The CDR3 consists of 15 residues. The germline V gene encodes CDR1 MDHEN and CDR2 SYDVKM. The ends were cut back, 6 bases at V and 9 bases at J, with 23 bases in the middle.

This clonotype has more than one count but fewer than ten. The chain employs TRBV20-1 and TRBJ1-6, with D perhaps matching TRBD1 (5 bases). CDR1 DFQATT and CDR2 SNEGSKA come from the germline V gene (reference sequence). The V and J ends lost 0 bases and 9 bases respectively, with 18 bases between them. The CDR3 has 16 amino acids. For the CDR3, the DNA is TGCAGTGCTAGAGATGAGGATAAAGGGGATCTTTCACCCCTCCACTTT. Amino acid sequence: CSARDEDKGDLSPLHF.

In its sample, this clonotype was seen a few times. The CDR3 here is CASSFRGMRAEAFF. DNA for the CDR3: TGTGCCAGCAGTTTCAGGGGTATGCGGGCTGAAGCTTTCTTT. This chain joins TRBV28 and TRBJ1-1; maybe TRBD1 (6 bases). The CDR3 totals 14 residues. The V end lost 3 bases, the J end lost 6 bases, and 14 bases lay between the germline ends. Germline lookup yields CDR1 MDHEN and CDR2 SYDVKM.

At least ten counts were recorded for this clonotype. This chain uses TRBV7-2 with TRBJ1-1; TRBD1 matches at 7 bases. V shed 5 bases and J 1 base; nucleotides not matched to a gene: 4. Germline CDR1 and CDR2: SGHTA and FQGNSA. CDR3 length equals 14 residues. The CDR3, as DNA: TGTGCCAGCAGCCCGCGGACAGGGAACACTGAAGCTTTCTTT. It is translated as CASSPRTGNTEAFF.

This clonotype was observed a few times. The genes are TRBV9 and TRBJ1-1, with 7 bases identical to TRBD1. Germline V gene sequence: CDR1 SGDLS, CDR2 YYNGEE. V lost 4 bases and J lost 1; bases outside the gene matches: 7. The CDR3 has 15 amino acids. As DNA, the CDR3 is TGTGCCAGCAGCCCTAGAAGGGACAGGAACACTGAAGCTTTCTTT. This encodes CASSPRRDRNTEAFF. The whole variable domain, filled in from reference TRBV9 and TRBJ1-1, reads DSGVTQTPKHLITATGQRVTLRCSPRSGDLSVYWYQQSLDQGLQFLIQYYNGEERAKGNILERFSAQQFPDLHSELNLSSLELGDSALYFCASSPRRDRNTEAFFGQGTRLTVV.

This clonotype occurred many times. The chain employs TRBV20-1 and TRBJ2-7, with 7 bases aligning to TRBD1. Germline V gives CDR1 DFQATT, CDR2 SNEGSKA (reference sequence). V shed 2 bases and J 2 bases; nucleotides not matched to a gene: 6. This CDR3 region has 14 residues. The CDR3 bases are TGCAGTGCTAGAAACGAGCAGGGGGCCTACGAGCAGTACTTC. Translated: CSARNEQGAYEQYF.

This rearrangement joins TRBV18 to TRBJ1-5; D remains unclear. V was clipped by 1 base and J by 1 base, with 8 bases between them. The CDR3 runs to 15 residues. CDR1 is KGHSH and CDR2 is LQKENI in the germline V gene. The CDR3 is CASSPRRNSNQPQHF. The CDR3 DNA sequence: TGTGCCAGCTCACCACGGCGGAACAGCAATCAGCCCCAGCATTTT.

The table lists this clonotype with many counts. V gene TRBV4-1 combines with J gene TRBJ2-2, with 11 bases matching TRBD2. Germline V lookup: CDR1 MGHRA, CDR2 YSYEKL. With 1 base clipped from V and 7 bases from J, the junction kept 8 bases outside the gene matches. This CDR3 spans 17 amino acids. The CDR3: CASSQGLAGGWGGELFF. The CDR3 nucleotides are TGCGCCAGCAGCCAAGGCCTAGCGGGAGGCTGGGGCGGGGAGCTGTTTTTT.

In DNA form, the CDR3 reads TGCGCCAGCAGCCAAGGCACGGTGGGGGGCTTTAATGAAAAACTGTTTTTT. Protein product: CASSQGTVGGFNEKLFF. This rearrangement joins TRBV4-3 to TRBJ1-4, with a tentative D call TRBD1 (6 bases). The CDR3 length is 17 residues. Germline CDR1 LGHNA, CDR2 YSLEER. V lost 1 base and J lost 4, with 16 bases in between.

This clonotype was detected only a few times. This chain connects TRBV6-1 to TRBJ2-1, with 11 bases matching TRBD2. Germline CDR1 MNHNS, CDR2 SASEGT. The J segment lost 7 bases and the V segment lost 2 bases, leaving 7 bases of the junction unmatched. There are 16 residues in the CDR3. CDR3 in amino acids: CASSERLAGGRNEQFF. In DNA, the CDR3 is TGTGCCAGCAGTGAAAGATTAGCGGGAGGGAGGAATGAGCAGTTCTTC.

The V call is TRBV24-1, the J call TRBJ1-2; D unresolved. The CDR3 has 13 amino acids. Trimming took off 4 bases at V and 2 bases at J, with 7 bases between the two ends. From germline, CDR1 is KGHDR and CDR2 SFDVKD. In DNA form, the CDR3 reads TGTGCCACCAGTGAAACAGTGAACTATGGCTACACCTTC. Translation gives CATSETVNYGYTF.